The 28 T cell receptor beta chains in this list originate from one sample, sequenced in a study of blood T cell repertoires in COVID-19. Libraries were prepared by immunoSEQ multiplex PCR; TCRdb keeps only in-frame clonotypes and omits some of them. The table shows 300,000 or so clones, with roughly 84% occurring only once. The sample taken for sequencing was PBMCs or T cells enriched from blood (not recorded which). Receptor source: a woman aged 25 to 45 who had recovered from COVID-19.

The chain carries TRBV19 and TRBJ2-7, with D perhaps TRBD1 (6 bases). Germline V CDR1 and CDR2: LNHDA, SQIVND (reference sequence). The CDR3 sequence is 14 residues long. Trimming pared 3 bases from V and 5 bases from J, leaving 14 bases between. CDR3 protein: CASSISGAVDEQYF. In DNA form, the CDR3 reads TGTGCCAGTAGTATCTCAGGGGCGGTCGACGAGCAGTACTTC. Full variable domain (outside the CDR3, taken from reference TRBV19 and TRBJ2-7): DGGITQSPKYLFRKEGQNVTLSCEQNLNHDAMYWYRQDPGQGLRLIYYSQIVNDFQKGDIAEGYSVSREKKESFPLTVTSAQKNPTAFYLCASSISGAVDEQYFGPGTRLTVT.

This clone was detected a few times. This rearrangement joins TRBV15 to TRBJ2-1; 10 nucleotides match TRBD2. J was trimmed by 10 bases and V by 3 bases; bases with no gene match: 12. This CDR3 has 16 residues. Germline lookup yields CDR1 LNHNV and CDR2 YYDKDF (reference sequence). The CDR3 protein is CATSRGRGSGGLEQFF. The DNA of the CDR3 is TGTGCCACCAGCAGGGGACGGGGTAGCGGGGGGCTCGAGCAGTTCTTC.

CDR3 in DNA: TGTGCCACCGCGTTCAACCGAGGACACCCGAAAGATACGCAGTATTTT. Protein sequence: CATAFNRGHPKDTQYF. The rearrangement links TRBV2 to TRBJ2-3, with D possibly being TRBD1 (5 bases). CDR1 is SNHLY, CDR2 FYNNEI, per germline. This CDR3 is 16 amino acids long. The V end was cut by 10 bases, the J end by 5 bases, with 25 bases between.

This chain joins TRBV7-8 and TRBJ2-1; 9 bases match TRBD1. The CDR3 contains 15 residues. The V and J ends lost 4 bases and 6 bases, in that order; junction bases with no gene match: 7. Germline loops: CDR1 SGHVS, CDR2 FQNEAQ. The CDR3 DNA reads TGTGCCAGCAGCTCCTCCGGGACAGGGATCAATGAGCAGTTCTTC. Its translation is CASSSSGTGINEQFF.

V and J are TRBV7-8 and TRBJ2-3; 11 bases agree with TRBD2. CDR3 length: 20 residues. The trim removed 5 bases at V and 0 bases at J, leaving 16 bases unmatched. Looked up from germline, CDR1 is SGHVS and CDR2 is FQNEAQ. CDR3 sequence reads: CASSRTRLAGGPISTDTQYF. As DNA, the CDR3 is TGTGCCAGCAGCCGTACTAGGCTAGCGGGGGGCCCAATTAGCACAGATACGCAGTATTTT.

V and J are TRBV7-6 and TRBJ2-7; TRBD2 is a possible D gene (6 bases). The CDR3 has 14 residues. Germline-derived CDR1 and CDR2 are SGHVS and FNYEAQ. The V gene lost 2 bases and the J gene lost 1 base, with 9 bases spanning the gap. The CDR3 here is CASSLFGGSYEQYF. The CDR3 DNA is TGTGCCAGCAGCTTATTCGGGGGTTCCTACGAGCAGTACTTC.

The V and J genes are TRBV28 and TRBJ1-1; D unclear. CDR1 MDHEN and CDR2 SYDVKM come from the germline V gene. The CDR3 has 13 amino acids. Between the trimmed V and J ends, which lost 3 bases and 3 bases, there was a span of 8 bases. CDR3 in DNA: TGTGCCAGCAGTTTGTCCACAGACACTGAAGCTTTCTTT. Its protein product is CASSLSTDTEAFF.

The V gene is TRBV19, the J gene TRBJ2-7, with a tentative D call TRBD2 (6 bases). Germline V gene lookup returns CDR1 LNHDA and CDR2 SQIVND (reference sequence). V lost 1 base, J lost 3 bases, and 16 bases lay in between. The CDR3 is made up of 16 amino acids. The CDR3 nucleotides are TGTGCCAGTAGTATAGTCCCCGGGACTGTACACTACGAGCAGTACTTC. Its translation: CASSIVPGTVHYEQYF.

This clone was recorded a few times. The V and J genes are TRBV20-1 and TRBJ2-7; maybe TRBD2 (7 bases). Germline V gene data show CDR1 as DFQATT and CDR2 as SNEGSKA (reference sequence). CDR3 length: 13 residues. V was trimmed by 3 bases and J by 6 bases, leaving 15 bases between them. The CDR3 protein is CSASRGGAVEQYF. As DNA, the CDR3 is TGCAGTGCTAGTAGAGGGGGGGCGGTCGAGCAGTACTTC.

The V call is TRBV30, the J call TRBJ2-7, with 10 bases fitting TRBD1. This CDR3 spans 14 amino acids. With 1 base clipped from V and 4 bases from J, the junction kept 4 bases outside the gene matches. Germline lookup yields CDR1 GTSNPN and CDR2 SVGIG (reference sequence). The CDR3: CAWSGSDRGYEQYF. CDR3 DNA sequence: TGTGCCTGGAGTGGGTCGGACAGGGGGTACGAGCAGTACTTC.

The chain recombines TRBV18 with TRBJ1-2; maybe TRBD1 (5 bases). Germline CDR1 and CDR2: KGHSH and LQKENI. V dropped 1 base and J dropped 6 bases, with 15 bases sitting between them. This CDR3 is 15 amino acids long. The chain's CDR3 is CASSPLEDKGNGYTF. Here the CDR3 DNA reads TGTGCCAGCTCACCACTAGAGGATAAGGGGAATGGCTACACCTTC.

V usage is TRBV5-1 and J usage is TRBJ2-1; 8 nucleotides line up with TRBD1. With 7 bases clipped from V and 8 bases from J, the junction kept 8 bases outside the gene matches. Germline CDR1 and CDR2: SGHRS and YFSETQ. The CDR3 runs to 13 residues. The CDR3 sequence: CASRPGQGDEQFF. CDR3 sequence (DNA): TGCGCCAGCCGACCCGGACAGGGCGATGAGCAGTTCTTC. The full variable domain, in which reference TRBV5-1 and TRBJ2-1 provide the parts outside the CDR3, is KAGVTQTPRYLIKTRGQQVTLSCSPISGHRSVSWYQQTPGQGLQFLFEYFSETQRNKGNFPGRFSGRQFSNSRSEMNVSTLELGDSALYLCASRPGQGDEQFFGPGTRLTVL.

The CDR3 reads CASSVAGLDSPLHF. The DNA for the CDR3 is TGTGCCAGCAGTGTCGCAGGGTTAGATTCACCCCTCCACTTT. The chain has TRBV28 and TRBJ1-6, with D possibly matching TRBD1 (5 bases). The V and J ends lost 5 bases and 8 bases respectively, with 13 bases between them. The CDR3 extends over 14 amino acids. The germline V gene encodes CDR1 MDHEN and CDR2 SYDVKM.

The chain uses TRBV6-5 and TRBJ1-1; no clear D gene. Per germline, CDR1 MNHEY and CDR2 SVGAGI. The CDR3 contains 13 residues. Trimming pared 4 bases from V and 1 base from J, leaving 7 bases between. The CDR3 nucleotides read TGTGCCAGCAGTTCGCGGAGGAACACTGAAGCTTTCTTT. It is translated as CASSSRRNTEAFF.

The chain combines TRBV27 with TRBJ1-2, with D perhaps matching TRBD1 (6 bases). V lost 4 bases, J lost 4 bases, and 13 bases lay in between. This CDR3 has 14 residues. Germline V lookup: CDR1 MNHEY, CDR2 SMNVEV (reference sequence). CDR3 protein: CASSSSRDTYGYTF. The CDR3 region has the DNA TGTGCCAGCAGTTCCTCCCGGGACACCTATGGCTACACCTTC.

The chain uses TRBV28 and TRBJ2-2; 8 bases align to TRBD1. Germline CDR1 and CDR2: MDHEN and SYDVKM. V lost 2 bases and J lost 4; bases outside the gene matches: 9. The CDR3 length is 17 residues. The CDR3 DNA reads TGTGCCAGCAGTTTAGTGGCCGCGACAGGGGTCACCGGGGAGCTGTTTTTT. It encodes CASSLVAATGVTGELFF.

In nucleotides, the CDR3 is TGTGCCAGCAGCCCCCAGGGGGTCCCACTCCATGAGCAGTTCTTC. Protein: CASSPQGVPLHEQFF. The rearrangement links TRBV5-4 to TRBJ2-1, with 7 bases lining up with TRBD1. V was pared by 4 bases and J by 8 bases, with 12 bases of the junction left unmatched. Germline CDR1 SGHNT, CDR2 YYREEE (reference sequence). This CDR3 contains 15 residues.

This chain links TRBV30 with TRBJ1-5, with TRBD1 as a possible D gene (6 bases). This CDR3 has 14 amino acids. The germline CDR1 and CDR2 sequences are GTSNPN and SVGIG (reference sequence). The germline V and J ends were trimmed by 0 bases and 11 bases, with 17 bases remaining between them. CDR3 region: CAWSVRQGISTQHF. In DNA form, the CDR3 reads TGTGCCTGGAGTGTACGTCAGGGGATCTCGACCCAGCATTTT.

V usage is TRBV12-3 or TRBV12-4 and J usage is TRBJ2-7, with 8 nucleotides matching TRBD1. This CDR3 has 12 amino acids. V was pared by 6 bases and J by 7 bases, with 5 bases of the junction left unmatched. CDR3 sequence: CASRDRAEEQYF. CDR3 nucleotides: TGTGCCAGCAGGGACAGGGCAGAGGAGCAGTACTTC.

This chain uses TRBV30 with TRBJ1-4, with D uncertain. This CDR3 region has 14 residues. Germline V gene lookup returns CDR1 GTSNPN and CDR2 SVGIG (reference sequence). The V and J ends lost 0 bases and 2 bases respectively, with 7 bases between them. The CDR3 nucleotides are TGTGCCTGGAGTGTCGGCGGGACTAATGAAAAACTGTTTTTT. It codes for CAWSVGGTNEKLFF.

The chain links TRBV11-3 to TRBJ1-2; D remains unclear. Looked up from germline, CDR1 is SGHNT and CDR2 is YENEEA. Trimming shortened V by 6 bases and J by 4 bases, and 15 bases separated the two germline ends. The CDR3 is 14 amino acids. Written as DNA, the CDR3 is TGTGCCAGCAGACCCGGAAGACTATCCTATGGCTACACCTTC. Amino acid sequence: CASRPGRLSYGYTF.

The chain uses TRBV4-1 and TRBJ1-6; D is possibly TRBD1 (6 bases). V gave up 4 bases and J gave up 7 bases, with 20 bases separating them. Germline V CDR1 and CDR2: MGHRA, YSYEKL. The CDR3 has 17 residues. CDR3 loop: CASSPWAGDKMNSPLHF. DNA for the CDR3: TGCGCCAGCAGCCCCTGGGCAGGGGATAAGATGAATTCACCCCTCCACTTT.

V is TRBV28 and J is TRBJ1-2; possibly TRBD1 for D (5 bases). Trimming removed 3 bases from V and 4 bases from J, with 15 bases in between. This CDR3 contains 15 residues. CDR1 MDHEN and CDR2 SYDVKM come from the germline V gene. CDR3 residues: CASSLDTGRSYGYTF. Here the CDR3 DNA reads TGTGCCAGCAGTTTGGATACAGGTCGGAGCTATGGCTACACCTTC.

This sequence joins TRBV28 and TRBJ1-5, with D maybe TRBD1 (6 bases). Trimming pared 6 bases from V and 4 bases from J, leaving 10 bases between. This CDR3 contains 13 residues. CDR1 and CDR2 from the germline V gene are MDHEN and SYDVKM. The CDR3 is CASRGRGNQPQHF. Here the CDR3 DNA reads TGTGCCAGCAGAGGCAGGGGTAATCAGCCCCAGCATTTT.

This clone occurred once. The CDR3 bases are TGCGCCAGCAGCCAAATAACAGGGGGCTACACCGGGGAGCTGTTTTTT. Its translation: CASSQITGGYTGELFF. The genes are TRBV4-3 and TRBJ2-2; 9 nucleotides line up with TRBD1. The V gene end was trimmed by 2 bases and the J gene end by 3 bases; junction bases not matched to a gene: 4. Germline CDR1 reads LGHNA; CDR2 reads YSLEER. CDR3 length: 16 amino acids.

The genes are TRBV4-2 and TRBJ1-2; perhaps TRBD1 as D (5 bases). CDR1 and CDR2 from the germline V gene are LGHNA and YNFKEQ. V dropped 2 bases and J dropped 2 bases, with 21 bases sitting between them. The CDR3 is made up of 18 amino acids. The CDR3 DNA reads TGTGCCAGCAGCCAATTAGGGGCAGGGAACCAACCCAACTATGGCTACACCTTC. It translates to CASSQLGAGNQPNYGYTF.

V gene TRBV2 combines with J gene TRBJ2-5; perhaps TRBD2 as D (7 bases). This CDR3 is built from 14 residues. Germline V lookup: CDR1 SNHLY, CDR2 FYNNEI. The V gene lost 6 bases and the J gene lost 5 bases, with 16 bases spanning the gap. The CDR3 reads CASRVRGASETQYF. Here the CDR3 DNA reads TGTGCCAGCAGAGTACGGGGGGCCTCGGAGACCCAGTACTTC.

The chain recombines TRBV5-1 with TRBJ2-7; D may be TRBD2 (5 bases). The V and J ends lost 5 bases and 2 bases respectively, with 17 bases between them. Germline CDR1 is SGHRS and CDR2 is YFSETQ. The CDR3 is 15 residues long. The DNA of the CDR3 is TGCGCCAGCAGGCGCATTGGCGACGGGACCTACGAGCAGTACTTC. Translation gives CASRRIGDGTYEQYF.